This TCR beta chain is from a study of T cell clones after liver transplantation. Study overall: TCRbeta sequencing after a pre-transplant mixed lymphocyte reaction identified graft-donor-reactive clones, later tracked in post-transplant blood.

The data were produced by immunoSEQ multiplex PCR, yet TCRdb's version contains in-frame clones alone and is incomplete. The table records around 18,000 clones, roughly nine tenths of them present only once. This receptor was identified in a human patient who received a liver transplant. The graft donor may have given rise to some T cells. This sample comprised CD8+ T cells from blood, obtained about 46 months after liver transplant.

Here the CDR3 DNA reads TGTGCCAGCAGTTTATTGGCAGGGGACGGGGGGGCGCAGCCCCAGCATTTT. It translates to CASSLLAGDGGAQPQHF. The chain uses TRBV27 and TRBJ1-5; the D gene is possibly TRBD1 (6 bases). Per germline, CDR1 MNHEY and CDR2 SMNVEV (reference sequence). This CDR3 is built from 17 residues. V was shortened by 1 base and J by 7 bases, with 20 bases between the two germline ends.